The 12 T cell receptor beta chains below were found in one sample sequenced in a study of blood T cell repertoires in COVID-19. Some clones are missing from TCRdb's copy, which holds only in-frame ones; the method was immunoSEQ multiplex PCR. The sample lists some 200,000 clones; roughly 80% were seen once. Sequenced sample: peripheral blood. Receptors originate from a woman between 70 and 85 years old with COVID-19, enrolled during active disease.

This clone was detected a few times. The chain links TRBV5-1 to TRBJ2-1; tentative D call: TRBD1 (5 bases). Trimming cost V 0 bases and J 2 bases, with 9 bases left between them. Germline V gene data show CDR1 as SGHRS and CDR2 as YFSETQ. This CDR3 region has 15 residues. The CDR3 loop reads CASSLAARAYNEQFF. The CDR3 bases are TGCGCCAGCAGCTTGGCGGCCAGGGCCTACAATGAGCAGTTCTTC.

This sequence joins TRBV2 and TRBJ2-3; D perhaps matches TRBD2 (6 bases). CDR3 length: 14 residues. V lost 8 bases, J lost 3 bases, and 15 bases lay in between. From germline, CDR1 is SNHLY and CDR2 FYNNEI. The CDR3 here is CASDGGVVTDTQYF. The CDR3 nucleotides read TGTGCCAGCGATGGCGGGGTTGTAACAGATACGCAGTATTTT.

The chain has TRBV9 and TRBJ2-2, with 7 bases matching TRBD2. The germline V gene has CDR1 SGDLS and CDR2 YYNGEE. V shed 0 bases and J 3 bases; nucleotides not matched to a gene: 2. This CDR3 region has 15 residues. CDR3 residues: CASSVVAGYTGELFF. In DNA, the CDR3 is TGTGCCAGCAGCGTAGTAGCGGGTTACACCGGGGAGCTGTTTTTT.

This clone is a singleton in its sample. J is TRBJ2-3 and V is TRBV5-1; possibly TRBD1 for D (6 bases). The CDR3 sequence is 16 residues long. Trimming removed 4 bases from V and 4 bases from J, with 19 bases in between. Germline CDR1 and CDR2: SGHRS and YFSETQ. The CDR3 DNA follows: TGCGCCAGCAGCCCCGCGGGTGGCAGGGGCGCAGATACGCAGTATTTT. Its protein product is CASSPAGGRGADTQYF.

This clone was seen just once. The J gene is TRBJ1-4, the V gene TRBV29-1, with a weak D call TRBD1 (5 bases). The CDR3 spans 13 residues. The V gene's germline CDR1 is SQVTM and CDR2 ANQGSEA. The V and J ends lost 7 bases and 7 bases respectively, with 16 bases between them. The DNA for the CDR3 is TGCAGCGCAATGACAGATAGTAGTGAAAAACTGTTTTTT. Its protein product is CSAMTDSSEKLFF.

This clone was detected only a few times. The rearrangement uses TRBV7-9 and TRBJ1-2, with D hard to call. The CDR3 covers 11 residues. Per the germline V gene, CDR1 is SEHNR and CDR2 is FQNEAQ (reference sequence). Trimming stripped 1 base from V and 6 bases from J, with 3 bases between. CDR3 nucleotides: TGTGCCAGCAGCTTAGAGCATGGCTACACCTTC. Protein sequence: CASSLEHGYTF.

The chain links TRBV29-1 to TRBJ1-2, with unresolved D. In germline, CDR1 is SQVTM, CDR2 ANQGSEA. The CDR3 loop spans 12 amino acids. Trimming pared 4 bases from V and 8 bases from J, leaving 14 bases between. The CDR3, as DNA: TGCAGCGTTGTCGATATGGACTTCGGCTACACCTTC. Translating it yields CSVVDMDFGYTF.

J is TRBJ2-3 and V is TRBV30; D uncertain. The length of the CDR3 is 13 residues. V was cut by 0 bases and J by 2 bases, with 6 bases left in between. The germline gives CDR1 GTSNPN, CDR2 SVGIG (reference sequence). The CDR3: CAWSVSHTDTQYF. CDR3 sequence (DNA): TGTGCCTGGAGTGTATCCCACACAGATACGCAGTATTTT. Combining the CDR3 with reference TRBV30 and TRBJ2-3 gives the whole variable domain SQTIHQWPATLVQPVGSPLSLECTVEGTSNPNLYWYRQAAGRGLQLLFYSVGIGQISSEVPQNLSASRPQDRQFILSSKKLLLSDSGFYLCAWSVSHTDTQYFGPGTRLTVL.

In nucleotides, the CDR3 is TGTGCCAGCAGCTTAGGGGGGACTAGCGGGGTCGATACGCAGTATTTT. Protein: CASSLGGTSGVDTQYF. This chain connects TRBV7-2 to TRBJ2-3; 13 nucleotides line up with TRBD2. The V gene's germline CDR1 is SGHTA and CDR2 FQGNSA. This CDR3 region has 16 residues. Trimming cost V 1 base and J 6 bases; bases outside gene matches: 4.

The CDR3 region is CASSFRSNTEAFF. CDR3 coding DNA: TGTGCCAGCAGTTTTCGTTCTAACACTGAAGCTTTCTTT. This chain connects TRBV28 to TRBJ1-1; D ambiguous. Germline CDR1 is MDHEN and CDR2 is SYDVKM. The CDR3 contains 13 residues. V was shortened by 3 bases and J by 2 bases, with 7 bases between the two germline ends.

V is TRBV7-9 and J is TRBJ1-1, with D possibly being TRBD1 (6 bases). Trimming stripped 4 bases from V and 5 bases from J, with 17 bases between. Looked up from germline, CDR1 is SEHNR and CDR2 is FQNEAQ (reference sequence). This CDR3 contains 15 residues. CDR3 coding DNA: TGTGCCAGCAGCTCCACGGCGGGGGCAGAGACTGAAGCTTTCTTT. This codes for CASSSTAGAETEAFF.

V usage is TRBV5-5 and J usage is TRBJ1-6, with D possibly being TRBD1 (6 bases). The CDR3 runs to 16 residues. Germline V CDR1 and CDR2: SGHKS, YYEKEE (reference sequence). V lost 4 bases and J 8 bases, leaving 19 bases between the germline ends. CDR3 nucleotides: TGTGCCAGCAGCCCCCTAGGGGGTTTTGGAGATTCACCCCTCCACTTT. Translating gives CASSPLGGFGDSPLHF.